This T cell receptor beta chain was retrieved from a study of OX40 agonist ivuxolimab in advanced cancers. Overall study findings and caveats: Expanded clones tended on average to be more numerous among CD8+ T cells than CD4+.

V was clipped by 0 bases and J by 5 bases; unmatched bases: 2. Per germline, CDR1 SGHTA and CDR2 FQGNSA. This CDR3 is built from 16 residues. The repertoire was sequenced with immunoSEQ multiplex PCR; TCRdb's copy has only in-frame clones and lacks some. This table has about 110,000 clones, 90% appearing once. This clone was recorded only once. The antigen is unknown. This rearrangement joins TRBV7-2 to TRBJ2-3; 13 bases map to TRBD2. Specimen: CD4+ or CD8+ T cells sorted from blood, collected in a trial of the OX40 agonist ivuxolimab. The sequence came from an adult with an advanced solid tumor such as melanoma, head and neck, liver or kidney cancer. Here the CDR3 reads CASSLARLAGGDTQYF. The CDR3 nucleotides are TGTGCCAGCAGCTTAGCCCGACTAGCGGGGGGAGATACGCAGTATTTT.